This TCR beta chain was identified in a study of neurological immune-mediated disorders. Sorted libraries used about 930,000 CD4+ or CD8+ T cells. Each TCR transcript was tagged with a 10-nucleotide random UMI during 5'RACE. TCRdb re-analysed the 5' RACE reads in MiXCR, keeping a single row per CDR3 protein. The sample includes some 41,000 distinct CDR3 sequences, around 13% of them seen just once. The CDR3 has 14 residues. V was trimmed by 4 bases and J by 6 bases, leaving 17 bases between them. Germline CDR1 is SGHRS and CDR2 is YFSETQ. Whole-study findings and limits: Expanded clones shared no CDR3 amino acid sequences across subjects, suggesting private repertoires in all groups. HTLV-1-associated myelopathy had the most TCR clonal expansion, whereas multiple sclerosis had the least (lower than in healthy controls).

As to this clonotype: Its antigen is as yet unknown.

The sample comprised CD4+ T cells from blood. The rearrangement uses TRBV5-1 and TRBJ2-7; no reliable D call. This TCR was sampled from a woman in her sixties or seventies with HTLV-1-associated myelopathy (HAM/TSP). CDR3 sequence: CASSPRNLPTEQYF. The CDR3 nucleotides are TGCGCCAGCAGCCCCCGGAACCTACCCACCGAGCAGTACTTC.